This T cell receptor (beta chain) was profiled in a study of blood T cell repertoires in COVID-19. In the study overall: Both acute and convalescent COVID-19 samples were obtained from the United States, Italy and Spain.

The V gene lost 0 bases and the J gene lost 3 bases, with 13 bases spanning the gap. The germline V gene has CDR1 SGDLS and CDR2 YYNGEE. The CDR3 length is 15 residues. In terms of age and location, participants ranged from roughly 18 to 100 years and lived in about two dozen US areas. Participants had their cohort set by participant-reported clinical history. In the source study's methods: Amplifying reference gene primers gave estimates of nucleated cell counts. The table came from immunoSEQ multiplex PCR; TCRdb's copy has only in-frame clones and leaves some out. V and J calls and clone size follow that table, whereas D and trimming were derived from the DNA. The sample has about 260,000 clones, around 90% seen once.

The specimen was PBMCs or T cells enriched from blood (not recorded which). The receptor's source is a man between 45 and 60 years old who had been exposed to COVID-19. The rearrangement uses TRBV9 and TRBJ2-7; D may be TRBD1 (6 bases). CDR3 in DNA: TGTGCCAGCAGCGTAGCTACAGGGATTAACTACGAGCAGTACTTC. Amino acid sequence: CASSVATGINYEQYF.